This T cell receptor (beta chain) was sequenced in a study of Ad26.COV2.S vaccination and SARS-CoV-2 variants. Study information: Of the COV1001 trial arms, the Ad26.COV2.S arm included the donor.

TCRdb's table, derived via immunoSEQ multiplex PCR, lists solely in-frame clones and lacks some. The sample carries fewer than 500,000 clones, less than 95% recorded once. CDR3 length: 15 amino acids. Per germline, CDR1 MDHEN and CDR2 SYDVKM. V was shortened by 9 bases and J by 1 base, with 19 bases between the two germline ends. Specified treatment: 19 received Ad26.COV2.S at low or high dose, single or two shots; 5 received placebo; per-sample allocation not given. Day 63 after the first vaccine or placebo injection was the time point for sampling. Boston hosted the donor, who was an adult aged 18-55 years. The vaccine delivered Wuhan-strain SARS-CoV-2 spike through an Ad26 vector. This clone has only one observation. Its antigen is unknown. Study-wide findings and caveats: Individuals receiving vaccine had higher spike-specific TCR breadth than placebo recipients did.

Sequences were derived from peripheral blood, sampled in a trial of Ad26.COV2.S vaccine versus placebo. The gene calls are TRBV28 and TRBJ2-7, with a weak D call TRBD2 (6 bases). The sequence derives from a person aged 18-60 years who received the Ad26.COV2.S COVID-19 vaccine or a placebo. Written as DNA, the CDR3 is TGTGCCAGTCCTCCTTCCGGGAGTGGGTCCTACGAGCAGTACTTC. It translates to CASPPSGSGSYEQYF.